These T cell receptor beta chains were read from a single sample in a study of early T cells in non-severe SARS-CoV-2 infection. TCRdb ran MiXCR on the 5' RACE reads and lists one entry per CDR3 protein. In the table there are about 100,000 distinct CDR3 sequences, around 12% of which are singletons. Input material: whole blood. These receptors were taken from an adult who was a healthcare worker with PCR-confirmed SARS-CoV-2 infection or an uninfected control (not recorded which). The CDR3 runs from the conserved cysteine through the conserved F or W. The D gene is left open where the match is weak. Size values are once, few and many counts, or a class for expanded clones, and some rows have none.

TRBJ1-4,-,TRBV4-2,TRBD1,TGTGCCAGCAGCCAACGCCGGGACAGGGAAAAACTGTTTTTT,CASSQRRDREKLFF
TRBJ2-1,many,TRBV20-1,TRBD2,TGCAGTGCTGACGAGACGGGACTAGCGGAGAACTACAATGAGCAGTTCTTC,CSADETGLAENYNEQFF
TRBJ2-7,few,TRBV29-1,-,TGCAGCGCCCGGGACATGCCATACGAGCAGTACTTC,CSARDMPYEQYF
TRBJ2-1,few,TRBV20-1,TRBD2,TGCAGTGCTAGTAAGAGGAAGCTATGGCGGGAGAGGTGGTGCAATGAGCAGTTCTTC,CSASKRKLWRERWCNEQFF
TRBJ2-5,-,TRBV5-5,-,TGTGCCAGCAGCCGTTTGCAGTTAACGGAGACCCAGTACTTC,CASSRLQLTETQYF
TRBJ2-2,-,TRBV9,-,TGTGCCAGCAGCGTAGACAGGAACACCGGGGAGCTGTTTTTT,CASSVDRNTGELFF
TRBJ2-2,-,TRBV14,-,TGTGCCAGCAGCCAAGTGACAGCAAACACCGGGGAGCTGTTTTTT,CASSQVTANTGELFF
TRBJ1-5,many,TRBV19,-,TGTGCCAGTAGTCCCCCACAGGGAGGACAGCCCCAGCATTTT,CASSPPQGGQPQHF
TRBJ2-7,few,TRBV20-1,-,TGCAGTGCTATATTCGTCTCCTCTCGGGAGCAGTACTTC,CSAIFVSSREQYF
TRBJ2-1,few,TRBV24-1,TRBD2,TGTGCCACCAGTGAGACAGCGGGAGAGGTCCACAATGAGCAGTTCTTC,CATSETAGEVHNEQFF
TRBJ1-1,many,TRBV20-1,-,TGCAGTGCTAAAAGAGGCGGCGGGGGAAACACTGAAGCTTTCTTT,CSAKRGGGGNTEAFF
TRBJ2-1,few,TRBV5-1,TRBD1,TGCGCCAGCAGCTTGGGTCAGGGGGCTAGGGAGCAGTTCTTC,CASSLGQGAREQFF
TRBJ2-1,few,TRBV11-2,-,TGTGCCAGCAGCTTAATGGGCGAGCAGTTCTTC,CASSLMGEQFF
TRBJ2-1,-,TRBV30,-,TGTGCCTGGACCCGATTGGAGGGCCGGCAGTTCTTC,CAWTRLEGRQFF
TRBJ2-7,few,TRBV14,-,TGTGCCAGCAGCTCCATTGGGAGCACCTACGAGCAGTACTTC,CASSSIGSTYEQYF